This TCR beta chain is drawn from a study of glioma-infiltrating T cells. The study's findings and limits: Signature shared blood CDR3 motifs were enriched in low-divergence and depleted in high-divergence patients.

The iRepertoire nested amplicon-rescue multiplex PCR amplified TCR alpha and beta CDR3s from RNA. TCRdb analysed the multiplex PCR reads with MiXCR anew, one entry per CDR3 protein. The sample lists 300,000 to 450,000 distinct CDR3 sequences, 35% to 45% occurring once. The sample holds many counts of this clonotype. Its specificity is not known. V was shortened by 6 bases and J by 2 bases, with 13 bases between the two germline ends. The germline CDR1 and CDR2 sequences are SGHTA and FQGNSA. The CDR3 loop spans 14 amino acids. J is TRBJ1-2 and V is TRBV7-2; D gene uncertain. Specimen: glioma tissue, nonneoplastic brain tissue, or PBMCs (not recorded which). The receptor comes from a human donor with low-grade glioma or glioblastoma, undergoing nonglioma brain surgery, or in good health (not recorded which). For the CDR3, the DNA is TGTGCCAGCAGTCCCGGCTCCCCCAACTATGGCTACACCTTC. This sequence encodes CASSPGSPNYGYTF.